Only one count was recorded for the clone carrying this TCR beta chain. Its antigen is not known. PCR involved 60 Vbeta and 13 Jbeta primers. Assay used: immunoSEQ multiplex PCR; TCRdb lists only in-frame clones, some missing. The sample has some 180,000 clones, 70% to 80% seen once. CDR3 size: 15 residues. Trimming cost V 5 bases and J 3 bases, with 14 bases left between them. Germline V gene data show CDR1 as MRHNA and CDR2 as SNTAGT. The data are from a study of cytomegalovirus exposure and HLA in healthy donors. Study-wide findings and caveats: While the bulk of TCR sequences proved rare, some public TCRs turned up in many donors.

The material sequenced was PBMCs. The receptor's source is a male donor in good health and CMV-seronegative. The J gene is TRBJ1-5, the V gene TRBV6-4, with TRBD1 as a possible D gene (5 bases). The CDR3 nucleotides read TGTGCCAGCAGTAAAACAGGTTTTTTCAATCAGCCCCAGCATTTT. Translating gives CASSKTGFFNQPQHF.